This T cell receptor beta chain was sequenced for a study of blood T cell repertoires in COVID-19. Study overall: Acute and convalescent COVID-19 samples came from the United States, Italy and Spain.

Germline loops: CDR1 LGHNA, CDR2 YNFKEQ. The trim removed 1 base at V and 7 bases at J, leaving 9 bases unmatched. CDR3 length: 15 residues. There are many counts of this clone. TCRdb's table, derived via immunoSEQ multiplex PCR, lists solely in-frame clones and lacks some. This sample has 150,000 to 250,000 clones, with 75% to 85% found just once. Ages ranged from about 18 to 89 years, with residence in some 25 US areas. The TCR was taken from a man in his forties who had recovered from COVID-19. The sample was PBMCs or T cells enriched from blood (not recorded which). The chain has TRBV4-2 and TRBJ1-2; 7 bases are a match to TRBD1. CDR3 in DNA: TGTGCCAGCAGCCAAGGCCCAGGGGGTACGGGTGGCTACACCTTC. It specifies CASSQGPGGTGGYTF.